This paragraph reports one T cell receptor (beta chain). The target antigen is unknown. Obtained as resections during corrective heart surgery, the thymus tissue was then studied. Samples came from healthy Finnish infants during open corrective cardiac surgery. Looked up from germline, CDR1 is MNHEY and CDR2 is SMNVEV (reference sequence). The ends were cut back, 5 bases at V and 2 bases at J, with 14 bases in the middle. The CDR3 extends over 15 amino acids. TCRdb keeps only in-frame clones here, not all; method: immunoSEQ multiplex PCR. The sample lists some 130,000 clones; around 94% were seen once. This specimen belongs to a study of human thymus T cells. Study-wide findings and caveats: Unrelated individuals were reported by related research to share highly overlapping thymic repertoires. Thymic and blood repertoires appeared to show biased V and J gene usage.

Sequenced: thymus tissue. The chain joins TRBV27 to TRBJ2-3; maybe TRBD2 (6 bases). The clonotype comes from a boy under two years old with a congenital heart defect but otherwise immunologically healthy. For the CDR3, the DNA is TGTGCCAGCAGTCCGGTGGTAGCGGACACAGATACGCAGTATTTT. Encoded protein: CASSPVVADTDTQYF.